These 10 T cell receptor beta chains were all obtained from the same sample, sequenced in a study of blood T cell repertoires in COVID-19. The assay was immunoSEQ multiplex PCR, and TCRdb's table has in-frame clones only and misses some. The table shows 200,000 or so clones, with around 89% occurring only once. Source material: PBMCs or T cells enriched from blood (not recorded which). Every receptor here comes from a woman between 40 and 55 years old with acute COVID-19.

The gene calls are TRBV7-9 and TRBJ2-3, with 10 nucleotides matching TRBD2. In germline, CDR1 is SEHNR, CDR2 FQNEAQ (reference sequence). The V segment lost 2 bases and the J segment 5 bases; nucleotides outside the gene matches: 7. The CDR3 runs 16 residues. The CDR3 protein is CASSLRAGGRLDTQYF. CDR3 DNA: TGTGCCAGCAGCTTACGAGCGGGGGGGCGATTAGATACGCAGTATTTT.

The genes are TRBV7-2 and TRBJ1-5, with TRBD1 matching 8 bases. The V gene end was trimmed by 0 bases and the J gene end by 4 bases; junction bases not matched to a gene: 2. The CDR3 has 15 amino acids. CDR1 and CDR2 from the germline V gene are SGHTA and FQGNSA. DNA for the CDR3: TGTGCCAGCAGCTTAGCTCAGGGGGCTAATCAGCCCCAGCATTTT. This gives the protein CASSLAQGANQPQHF.

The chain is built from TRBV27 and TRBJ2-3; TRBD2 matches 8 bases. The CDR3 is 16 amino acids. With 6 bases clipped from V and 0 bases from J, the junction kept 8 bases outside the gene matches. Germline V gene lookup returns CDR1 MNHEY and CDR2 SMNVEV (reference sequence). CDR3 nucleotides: TGTGCCAGCAGCCCAGGGCGGGGGGTCAGCACAGATACGCAGTATTTT. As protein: CASSPGRGVSTDTQYF.

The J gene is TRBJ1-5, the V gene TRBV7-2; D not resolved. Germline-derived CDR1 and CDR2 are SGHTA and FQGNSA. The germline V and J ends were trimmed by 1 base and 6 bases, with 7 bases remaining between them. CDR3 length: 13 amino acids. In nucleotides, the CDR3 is TGTGCCAGCAGCTTAGATCGAGTTCAGCCCCAGCATTTT. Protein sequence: CASSLDRVQPQHF.

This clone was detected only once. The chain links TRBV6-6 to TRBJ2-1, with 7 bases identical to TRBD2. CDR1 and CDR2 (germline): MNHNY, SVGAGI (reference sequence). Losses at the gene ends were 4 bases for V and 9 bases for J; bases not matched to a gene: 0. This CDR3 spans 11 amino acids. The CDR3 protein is CASSLAGEQFF. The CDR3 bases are TGTGCCAGCAGTTTAGCGGGTGAGCAGTTCTTC.

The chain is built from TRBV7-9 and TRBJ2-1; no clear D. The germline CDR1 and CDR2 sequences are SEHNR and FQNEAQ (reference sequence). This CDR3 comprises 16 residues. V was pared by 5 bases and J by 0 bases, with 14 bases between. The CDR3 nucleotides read TGTGCCAGCAGCCGCCTGACACCGAGCTCCTACAATGAGCAGTTCTTC. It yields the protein CASSRLTPSSYNEQFF.

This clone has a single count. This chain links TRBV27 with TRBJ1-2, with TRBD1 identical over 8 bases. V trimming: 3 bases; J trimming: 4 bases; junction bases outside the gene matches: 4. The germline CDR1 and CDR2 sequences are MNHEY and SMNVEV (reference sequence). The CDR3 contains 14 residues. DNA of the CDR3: TGTGCCAGCAGTTTCTCCACAGGGGGCTATGGCTACACCTTC. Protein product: CASSFSTGGYGYTF.

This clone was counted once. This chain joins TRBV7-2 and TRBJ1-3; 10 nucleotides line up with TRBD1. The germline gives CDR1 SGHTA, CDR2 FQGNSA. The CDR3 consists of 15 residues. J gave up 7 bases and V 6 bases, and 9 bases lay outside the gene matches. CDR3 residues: CASSRRQGAGNTIYF. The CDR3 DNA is TGTGCCAGCAGTAGGCGACAGGGGGCAGGGAACACCATATATTTT. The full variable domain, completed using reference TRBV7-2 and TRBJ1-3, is GAGVSQSPSNKVTEKGKDVELRCDPISGHTALYWYRQSLGQGLEFLIYFQGNSAPDKSGLPSDRFSAERTGGSVSTLTIQRTQQEDSAVYLCASSRRQGAGNTIYFGEGSWLTVV.

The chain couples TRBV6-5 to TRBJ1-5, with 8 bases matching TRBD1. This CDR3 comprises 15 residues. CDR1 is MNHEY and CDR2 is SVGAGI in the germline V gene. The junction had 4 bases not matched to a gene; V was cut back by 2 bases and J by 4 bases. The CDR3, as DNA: TGTGCCAGCAGTTACGGCAGGGGGCCGAATCAGCCCCAGCATTTT. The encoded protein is CASSYGRGPNQPQHF.

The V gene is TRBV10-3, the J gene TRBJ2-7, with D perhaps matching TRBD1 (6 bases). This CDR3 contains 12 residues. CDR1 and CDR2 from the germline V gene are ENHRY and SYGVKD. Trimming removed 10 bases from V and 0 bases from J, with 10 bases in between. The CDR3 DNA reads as TGTGCCACCGCGGACAGCTCCTACGAGCAGTACGTC. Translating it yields CATADSSYEQYV.